A single sample is the source of the 18 T cell receptor beta chains below, sequenced in a study of blood T cell repertoires in COVID-19. Only in-frame clones appear in the TCRdb table, and some are missing; sequencing was by immunoSEQ multiplex PCR. The sample lists some 210,000 clones; around 90% were seen once. The material sequenced was PBMCs or T cells enriched from blood (not recorded which). The receptors stem from a man aged 18 to 30 with acute COVID-19.

The V call is TRBV28, the J call TRBJ2-5; D may be TRBD2 (5 bases). This CDR3 is 14 amino acids long. Deletions cut 5 bases from V and 1 base from J, with 11 bases between. Germline loops: CDR1 MDHEN, CDR2 SYDVKM. The CDR3 nucleotides read TGTGCCAGCAGTCTCGGGGTAATCCAAGAGACCCAGTACTTC. Translating gives CASSLGVIQETQYF.

This clone appeared once. The chain combines TRBV7-6 with TRBJ2-5; 8 bases are shared with TRBD1. Germline assignment: CDR1 SGHVS and CDR2 FNYEAQ. The CDR3 loop spans 16 amino acids. After removal of 5 bases from V and 5 bases from J, the junction contained 13 bases not matched to a gene. The CDR3 loop is CASSLRQGPEGETQYF. CDR3 sequence (DNA): TGTGCCAGCAGCCTTCGACAGGGGCCAGAGGGGGAGACCCAGTACTTC.

V gene TRBV27 combines with J gene TRBJ2-7; TRBD2 matches 8 bases. This CDR3 is 16 amino acids long. Germline CDR1 reads MNHEY; CDR2 reads SMNVEV (reference sequence). The J segment lost 2 bases and the V segment lost 5 bases, leaving 11 bases of the junction unmatched. The CDR3 loop is CASSPHSTSGTYEQYF. The CDR3 region has the DNA TGTGCCAGCAGTCCCCACTCCACTAGCGGAACCTACGAGCAGTACTTC.

This sequence joins TRBV30 and TRBJ1-1, with D perhaps matching TRBD1 (5 bases). Trimming pared 5 bases from V and 0 bases from J, leaving 10 bases between. CDR1 is GTSNPN and CDR2 is SVGIG in the germline V gene (reference sequence). This CDR3 has 13 amino acids. The CDR3 DNA reads TGTGCCTGGGCTGCGGGGGTGAACACTGAAGCTTTCTTT. This encodes CAWAAGVNTEAFF.

The chain recombines TRBV28 with TRBJ2-7; 11 nucleotides agree with TRBD2. The germline CDR1 and CDR2 sequences are MDHEN and SYDVKM. The CDR3 loop spans 17 amino acids. The J segment lost 0 bases and the V segment lost 3 bases, leaving 7 bases of the junction unmatched. DNA of the CDR3: TGTGCCAGCAGTTTCGCCGGGACTAGCGGATCCTCCTACGAGCAGTACTTC. Translation gives CASSFAGTSGSSYEQYF. The complete variable domain, with remaining parts taken from reference TRBV28 and TRBJ2-7, reads DVKVTQSSRYLVKRTGEKVFLECVQDMDHENMFWYRQDPGLGLRLIYFSYDVKMKEKGDIPEGYSVSREKKERFSLILESASTNQTSMYLCASSFAGTSGSSYEQYFGPGTRLTVT.

As for this clone: The sample holds other DNA sequences that translate to the same CDR3. The chain carries TRBV9 and TRBJ2-3; D uncertain. There are 14 residues in the CDR3. V lost 0 bases and J lost 1, with 6 bases in between. Per the germline V gene, CDR1 is SGDLS and CDR2 is YYNGEE. The CDR3 sequence is CASSVGQGTDTQYF. The CDR3 DNA reads TGTGCCAGCAGCGTAGGGCAGGGCACAGATACGCAGTATTTT.

The rearrangement joins TRBV19 to TRBJ1-2, with no clear D. The V end lost 1 base, the J end lost 1 base, and 7 bases lay between the germline ends. The germline V gene has CDR1 LNHDA and CDR2 SQIVND (reference sequence). The CDR3 consists of 14 residues. Written as DNA, the CDR3 is TGTGCCAGTAGTATAGGAACGGGTAACTATGGCTACACCTTC. The encoded protein is CASSIGTGNYGYTF.

The chain joins TRBV11-2 to TRBJ2-5, with 8 bases aligning to TRBD2. The trim removed 1 base at V and 6 bases at J, leaving 7 bases unmatched. The V gene's germline CDR1 is SGHAT and CDR2 FQNNGV. This CDR3 has 15 residues. This CDR3 reads CASSLVTGGPQTQYF. In DNA, the CDR3 is TGTGCCAGCAGCTTAGTGACGGGGGGGCCCCAGACCCAGTACTTC.

V is TRBV28 and J is TRBJ1-1; D call uncertain. V lost 8 bases to trimming and J lost 13 bases, with 35 bases between them. The CDR3 sequence is 17 residues long. Germline V gene data show CDR1 as MDHEN and CDR2 as SYDVKM. The CDR3 sequence is CASPPGGAMPRGSYGFF. Here the CDR3 DNA reads TGTGCCAGCCCCCCTGGCGGCGCGATGCCTCGGGGATCCTACGGTTTCTTT.

This chain connects TRBV7-9 to TRBJ2-7; D is possibly TRBD1 (5 bases). The V end lost 5 bases, the J end lost 1 base, and 9 bases lay between the germline ends. The CDR3 runs to 13 residues. Germline CDR1 SEHNR, CDR2 FQNEAQ (reference sequence). CDR3 protein: CASSQQESYEQYF. CDR3 DNA sequence: TGTGCCAGCAGCCAACAGGAGTCCTACGAGCAGTACTTC.

This chain uses TRBV7-9 with TRBJ2-3; D is perhaps TRBD2 (5 bases). V was cut by 1 base and J by 6 bases, with 11 bases left in between. The germline V gene encodes CDR1 SEHNR and CDR2 FQNEAQ (reference sequence). There are 14 residues in the CDR3. CDR3 residues: CASSLELEVDTQYF. As DNA, the CDR3 is TGTGCCAGCAGCTTAGAACTGGAGGTGGATACGCAGTATTTT.

The chain links TRBV5-6 to TRBJ1-1; the D gene is possibly TRBD1 (6 bases). Per the germline V gene, CDR1 is SGHDT and CDR2 is YYEEEE. The CDR3 loop spans 14 amino acids. Trimming left V 4 bases short and J 0 bases short, with 10 bases between. DNA for the CDR3: TGTGCCAGCAGCCCTGGACAGATGAACACTGAAGCTTTCTTT. Translated, it gives CASSPGQMNTEAFF. The full variable domain, in which reference TRBV5-6 and TRBJ1-1 provide the parts outside the CDR3, is DAGVTQSPTHLIKTRGQQVTLRCSPKSGHDTVSWYQQALGQGPQFIFQYYEEEERQRGNFPDRFSGHQFPNYSSELNVNALLLGDSALYLCASSPGQMNTEAFFGQGTRLTVV.

This clone has just a few counts. J is TRBJ2-1 and V is TRBV12-3 or TRBV12-4; D remains ambiguous. The germline V and J ends were trimmed by 3 bases and 9 bases, with 6 bases remaining between them. The CDR3 contains 11 residues. In DNA, the CDR3 is TGTGCCAGCAGTTTGAGTCGTGAGCAGTTCTTC. Residues: CASSLSREQFF.

This chain connects TRBV28 to TRBJ1-2; D is perhaps TRBD1 (5 bases). Germline lookup yields CDR1 MDHEN and CDR2 SYDVKM. Trimming took 10 bases from V and 6 from J, leaving 15 bases between them. The CDR3 contains 12 residues. The CDR3 protein is CATARWGDGYTF. The CDR3 DNA reads TGTGCCACCGCGCGTTGGGGGGATGGCTACACCTTC.

About this clone: Other DNA sequences in the sample encode the same CDR3. The rearrangement joins TRBV5-5 to TRBJ1-5; no reliable D call. The germline V and J ends were trimmed by 4 bases and 6 bases, with 11 bases remaining between them. Germline-derived CDR1 and CDR2 are SGHKS and YYEKEE (reference sequence). The CDR3 length is 13 residues. CDR3 protein: CASSLRDSQPQHF. The CDR3 DNA reads TGTGCCAGCAGCCTGAGGGATTCTCAGCCCCAGCATTTT. Full variable domain (remainder filled in from reference TRBV5-5 and TRBJ1-5): DAGVTQSPTHLIKTRGQQVTLRCSPISGHKSVSWYQQVLGQGPQFIFQYYEKEERGRGNFPDRFSARQFPNYSSELNVNALLLGDSALYLCASSLRDSQPQHFGDGTRLSIL.

The chain combines TRBV28 with TRBJ1-1, with TRBD1 identical over 7 bases. The V gene end was trimmed by 3 bases and the J gene end by 0 bases; junction bases not matched to a gene: 7. The CDR3 is 16 amino acids. In germline, CDR1 is MDHEN, CDR2 SYDVKM. In DNA, the CDR3 is TGTGCCAGCAGTTTGGGGACAGCCCCAATGAACACTGAAGCTTTCTTT. Its translation is CASSLGTAPMNTEAFF.

This chain connects TRBV4-2 to TRBJ2-7, with TRBD1 identical over 8 bases. V was pared by 3 bases and J by 11 bases, with 15 bases of the junction left unmatched. This CDR3 has 15 residues. The germline gives CDR1 LGHNA, CDR2 YNFKEQ. The CDR3 sequence is CASSHRTGSGSEEYF. The DNA for the CDR3 is TGTGCCAGCAGCCATCGGACAGGGAGTGGGTCGGAGGAGTACTTC.

CDR3 protein: CASISARGQPQHF. The CDR3 nucleotides read TGTGCCAGCATAAGCGCACGTGGTCAGCCCCAGCATTTT. The genes are TRBV2 and TRBJ1-5; D ambiguous. The CDR3 covers 13 residues. The germline V gene encodes CDR1 SNHLY and CDR2 FYNNEI. V was pared by 7 bases and J by 6 bases, with 13 bases between.